The present T cell receptor beta chain was sequenced within a study of blood T cells in healthy people across ages. A J-beta primer mix and a sample-barcoded 5' primer were used in a second PCR of roughly 6 to 11 cycles. Each cDNA was tagged by a template-switch adaptor containing 12 random nucleotides. No fewer than 2.5 million CDR3-containing paired-end reads came from each sample. TCRdb re-derived calls from the 5' RACE reads in MiXCR, one entry per CDR3 protein. The sample has about 780,000 distinct CDR3 sequences, around 62% seen once. Donors each provided 8 to 10 milliliters of peripheral blood. Sequenced material: blood. The clonotype was recovered from a young man in good health.

The chain's CDR3 is CASRLDPTGTETQYF. The CDR3 DNA is TGTGCCAGCAGACTAGACCCCACAGGGACTGAGACCCAGTACTTC. The chain carries TRBV28 and TRBJ2-5; D is perhaps TRBD1 or TRBD2 (6 bases each). The CDR3 loop spans 15 amino acids. CDR1 MDHEN and CDR2 SYDVKM come from the germline V gene. V was cut by 6 bases and J by 5 bases, with 19 bases left in between.